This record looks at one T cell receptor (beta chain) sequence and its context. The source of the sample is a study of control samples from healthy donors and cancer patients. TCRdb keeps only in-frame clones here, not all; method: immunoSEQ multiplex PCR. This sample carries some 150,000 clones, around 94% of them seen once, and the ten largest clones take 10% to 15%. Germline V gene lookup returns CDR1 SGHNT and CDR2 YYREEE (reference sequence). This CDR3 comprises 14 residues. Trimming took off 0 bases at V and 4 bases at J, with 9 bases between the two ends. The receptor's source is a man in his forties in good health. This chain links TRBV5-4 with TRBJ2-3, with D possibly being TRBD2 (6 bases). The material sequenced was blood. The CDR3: CASSLVPGADTQYF. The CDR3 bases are TGTGCCAGCAGCTTGGTGCCGGGAGCAGATACGCAGTATTTT.